This T cell receptor beta chain stems from a study of technical replicates of blood from four donors. The data were produced by immunoSEQ multiplex PCR, yet TCRdb's version contains in-frame clones alone and is incomplete. The table includes 53,000 or so clones, around 84% detected once. This clone was seen once. The TCR sequence derives from a human donor in good health. Some clones in this sample may be carry-over from other donors' samples. The specimen sequenced was PBMCs.

The CDR3 is CSALPRNEQFF. CDR3 coding DNA: TGCAGTGCTCTCCCCCGTAATGAGCAGTTCTTC. V gene TRBV20-1 combines with J gene TRBJ2-1; D not resolved. V lost 5 bases and J lost 7, with 9 bases in between. Germline values: CDR1 DFQATT, CDR2 SNEGSKA (reference sequence). This CDR3 is built from 11 residues.